This TCR beta chain comes out of a study of T cell changes during pregnancy in multiple sclerosis. TCRdb keeps only in-frame clones here, not all; method: immunoSEQ multiplex PCR. Of about 70,000 clones listed, more than 80% are singletons. V shed 2 bases and J 0 bases; nucleotides not matched to a gene: 2. Germline loops: CDR1 MNHEY, CDR2 SVGAGI. CDR3 length: 15 amino acids. Material: peripheral blood, obtained in the second trimester of pregnancy. The sequence was obtained from a female donor in good health, enrolled as a control in a pregnancy study. The gene calls are TRBV6-5 and TRBJ2-7; TRBD2 matches 9 bases. CDR3 sequence (DNA): TGTGCCAGCAGTTACCTAGCGGGGAGCTCCTACGAGCAGTACTTC. Residues: CASSYLAGSSYEQYF.